The 23 T cell receptor beta chains presented below share a single source sample, sequenced in a study of blood T cell repertoires in COVID-19. Generated by immunoSEQ multiplex PCR, the TCRdb table keeps only in-frame clones and is missing some. In the table there are some 250,000 clones, approximately 90% of which are singletons. The sample taken for sequencing was PBMCs or T cells enriched from blood (not recorded which). The receptors derive from a woman aged 40 to 49 with acute COVID-19.

CDR3 bases: TGTGCCAGCAGCTTAGCAGCAGGGCCCTACTATGGCTACACCTTC. It encodes CASSLAAGPYYGYTF. The gene calls are TRBV11-2 and TRBJ1-2; a possible D gene is TRBD1 (5 bases). This CDR3 comprises 15 residues. Trimming took 1 base from V and 3 from J, leaving 12 bases between them. Germline V CDR1 and CDR2: SGHAT, FQNNGV.

The rearrangement uses TRBV3-1 (or the pseudogene TRBV3-2) and TRBJ2-5, with 12 positions matching TRBD2. V lost 10 bases, J lost 4 bases, and 4 bases stayed unmatched. The CDR3 is 13 residues long. CDR1 LGHDT and CDR2 YNNKEL come from the germline V gene (reference sequence). The chain's CDR3 is CATQTSGRETQYF. As DNA, the CDR3 is TGTGCCACCCAGACTAGCGGGAGAGAGACCCAGTACTTC.

The rearrangement uses TRBV28 and TRBJ1-5; D is uncertain. There are 18 residues in the CDR3. The ends were cut back, 5 bases at V and 0 bases at J, with 20 bases in the middle. The germline V gene has CDR1 MDHEN and CDR2 SYDVKM. The CDR3 reads CASSPPPLASYSNQPQHF. CDR3 bases: TGTGCCAGCAGTCCTCCCCCTTTAGCGAGTTATAGCAATCAGCCCCAGCATTTT.

V gene TRBV3-1 (or the pseudogene TRBV3-2) combines with J gene TRBJ2-7; TRBD1 agrees at 7 bases. The CDR3 has 13 residues. The V gene's germline CDR1 is LGHDT and CDR2 YNNKEL (reference sequence). V lost 6 bases, J lost 7 bases, and 9 bases stayed unmatched. The CDR3 protein is CASRRQGEREQYF. The CDR3 region has the DNA TGTGCCAGCAGGAGACAGGGAGAACGGGAGCAGTACTTC.

The chain recombines TRBV18 with TRBJ1-3; 8 bases are shared with TRBD1. There are 17 residues in the CDR3. From germline, CDR1 is KGHSH and CDR2 LQKENI. Trimming took 1 base from V and 1 from J; bases not matched to a gene: 6. The CDR3 DNA reads as TGTGCCAGCTCACCACGTCCTACAGGGGGGTCTGGAAACACCATATATTTT. Encoded protein: CASSPRPTGGSGNTIYF.

The chain carries TRBV11-2 and TRBJ2-5; 8 positions agree with TRBD2. Germline V lookup: CDR1 SGHAT, CDR2 FQNNGV. Losses at the gene ends were 1 base for V and 0 bases for J; bases not matched to a gene: 7. The CDR3 contains 17 residues. The CDR3 here is CASSLVRSSGYQETQYF. In DNA form, the CDR3 reads TGTGCCAGCAGCTTAGTGAGGTCTAGCGGGTACCAAGAGACCCAGTACTTC.

The chain employs TRBV19 and TRBJ1-2; 10 bases are shared with TRBD1. CDR1 LNHDA and CDR2 SQIVND come from the germline V gene (reference sequence). Losses at the gene ends were 3 bases for V and 2 bases for J; bases not matched to a gene: 6. The CDR3 contains 16 residues. The CDR3 DNA follows: TGTGCCAGTAGTATCCACGGGACAGGGGAGAACTATGGCTACACCTTC. It translates to CASSIHGTGENYGYTF.

This clone has only one observation. The chain joins TRBV7-2 to TRBJ2-5, with TRBD1 matching over 8 bases. With V trimmed by 4 bases and J by 2 bases, 6 bases remained unmatched. The CDR3 totals 15 residues. CDR1 and CDR2 (germline): SGHTA, FQGNSA. The CDR3 loop is CASSSETGEQETQYF. CDR3 nucleotides: TGTGCCAGCAGCTCTGAGACAGGGGAACAAGAGACCCAGTACTTC.

The J gene is TRBJ2-7, the V gene TRBV7-8, with 10 bases that match TRBD1. The CDR3 runs to 16 residues. Germline V gene data show CDR1 as SGHVS and CDR2 as FQNEAQ. The junction had 12 bases not matched to a gene; V was cut back by 8 bases and J by 2 bases. CDR3 protein: CASRTGRTGGTYEQYF. As DNA, the CDR3 is TGTGCCAGCCGCACGGGTCGGACAGGGGGAACCTACGAGCAGTACTTC.

The chain is built from TRBV6-5 and TRBJ1-2; D might be TRBD1 (6 bases). Trimming took 6 bases from V and 2 from J, leaving 10 bases between them. Germline CDR1 MNHEY, CDR2 SVGAGI. The CDR3 is 13 residues long. CDR3 protein: CASSLQGNYGYTF. CDR3 coding DNA: TGTGCCAGCAGCCTACAGGGCAACTATGGCTACACCTTC.

The DNA of the CDR3 is TGCGCCAGCAGCTTGTCTGGACAGGGGGCCTACGAGCAGTACTTC. Residues: CASSLSGQGAYEQYF. The chain couples TRBV5-1 to TRBJ2-7, with 10 nucleotides matching TRBD1. This CDR3 comprises 15 residues. J gave up 2 bases and V 1 base, and 3 bases lay outside the gene matches. CDR1 is SGHRS, CDR2 YFSETQ, per germline.

The V gene is TRBV7-9, the J gene TRBJ1-1, with D uncertain. Germline V gene sequence: CDR1 SEHNR, CDR2 FQNEAQ (reference sequence). CDR3 length equals 13 residues. Trimming took off 3 bases at V and 2 bases at J, with 7 bases between the two ends. DNA of the CDR3: TGTGCCAGCAGCTTCGTTAAAAACACTGAAGCTTTCTTT. This translates into CASSFVKNTEAFF.

The chain combines TRBV1 with TRBJ2-1; the table's D call, TRBD1, was not checked against the DNA. TRBV1 is a pseudogene locus. This CDR3 is built from 16 residues. The CDR3 here is CTSSQDYPPSGNEQFF. CDR3 nucleotide sequence: TGCACCAGCAGCCAAGACTATCCTCCGTCAGGCAATGAGCAGTTCTTC.

The chain combines TRBV3-1 (or the pseudogene TRBV3-2) with TRBJ2-7, with 15 nucleotides matching TRBD2. Germline CDR1 is LGHDT and CDR2 is YNNKEL (reference sequence). This CDR3 is 19 amino acids long. After removal of 4 bases from V and 0 bases from J, the junction contained 10 bases not matched to a gene. The DNA for the CDR3 is TGTGCCAGCAGCCTACCACCCCCGGGACTAGCGGGAGGCTCCTACGAGCAGTACTTC. Protein: CASSLPPPGLAGGSYEQYF.

V and J are TRBV3-1 (or the pseudogene TRBV3-2) and TRBJ1-2, with a weak D call TRBD1 (6 bases). Between the trimmed V and J ends, which lost 0 bases and 8 bases, there was a span of 10 bases. The CDR3 is 13 residues long. CDR1 is LGHDT and CDR2 is YNNKEL in the germline V gene (reference sequence). The CDR3 reads CASSQDIGGGYTF. The CDR3 DNA is TGTGCCAGCAGCCAAGATATTGGGGGCGGCTACACCTTC.

This clone has only one observation. The chain is built from TRBV20-1 and TRBJ2-3; tentative D call: TRBD2 (6 bases). The V end was cut by 6 bases, the J end by 2 bases, with 18 bases between. This CDR3 contains 15 residues. Germline CDR1 and CDR2: DFQATT and SNEGSKA (reference sequence). In DNA form, the CDR3 reads TGCAGTGCCAGTGATTCGAGGGACTTCACAGATACGCAGTATTTT. Its translation is CSASDSRDFTDTQYF.

The chain has TRBV28 and TRBJ2-1, with 8 bases aligning to TRBD1. Unmatched junction bases numbered 6, after V lost 4 bases and J lost 4 bases. The CDR3 is made up of 15 amino acids. The germline V gene has CDR1 MDHEN and CDR2 SYDVKM. The DNA for the CDR3 is TGTGCCAGCAGTTCGAATCGGGACAGGTACAATGAGCAGTTCTTC. This gives the protein CASSSNRDRYNEQFF.

A few counts support this clone. The chain employs TRBV2 and TRBJ2-5; perhaps TRBD2 as D (6 bases). Trimming took 6 bases from V and 3 from J, leaving 8 bases between them. The CDR3 consists of 12 residues. Germline V lookup: CDR1 SNHLY, CDR2 FYNNEI. The CDR3 region has the DNA TGTGCCAGCAGCCCGGGAGAAGAGACCCAGTACTTC. It encodes CASSPGEETQYF.

The rearrangement links TRBV3-1 (or the pseudogene TRBV3-2) to TRBJ2-1; TRBD2 matches at 14 bases. The CDR3 is made up of 16 amino acids. V gave up 4 bases and J gave up 7 bases; unmatched junction bases: 6. Per germline, CDR1 LGHDT and CDR2 YNNKEL (reference sequence). The CDR3 sequence is CASSPRTSGRLNEQFF. As DNA, the CDR3 is TGTGCCAGCAGCCCCCGGACTAGCGGGAGGTTGAATGAGCAGTTCTTC.

The chain recombines TRBV7-2 with TRBJ2-1, with unresolved D. CDR3 size: 17 residues. Trimming removed 1 base at V and 0 bases at J, with 13 bases between. Looked up from germline, CDR1 is SGHTA and CDR2 is FQGNSA. CDR3 nucleotide sequence: TGTGCCAGCAGCTTAGATGAGCGCCCGAGCTCCTACAATGAGCAGTTCTTC. It codes for CASSLDERPSSYNEQFF.

V gene TRBV9 combines with J gene TRBJ2-2; TRBD2 aligns across 8 bases. Germline CDR1 is SGDLS and CDR2 is YYNGEE. The CDR3 has 15 residues. V shed 2 bases, J shed 4 bases, and the junction held 4 bases outside the gene matches. The CDR3 DNA is TGTGCCAGCAGCGTCAGAAGCGGGAGCACCGGGGAGCTGTTTTTT. Protein: CASSVRSGSTGELFF.

V and J are TRBV5-1 and TRBJ2-3; D not resolved. Trimming removed 0 bases from V and 1 base from J, with 6 bases in between. This CDR3 is built from 14 residues. Germline CDR1 is SGHRS and CDR2 is YFSETQ. The CDR3 coding sequence is TGCGCCAGCAGCTTGGCCCCAGGCACAGATACGCAGTATTTT. The encoded protein is CASSLAPGTDTQYF.

The CDR3 DNA sequence: TGTGCCAGCAGCTCAGGGACTAGCGGCCCCACAGATACGCAGTATTTT. Its protein product is CASSSGTSGPTDTQYF. This chain links TRBV7-8 with TRBJ2-3, with 11 nucleotides matching TRBD2. The CDR3 contains 16 residues. Per the germline V gene, CDR1 is SGHVS and CDR2 is FQNEAQ. The J segment lost 2 bases and the V segment lost 4 bases, leaving 5 bases of the junction unmatched.